This TCR beta chain was recorded in a study of cytomegalovirus exposure and HLA in healthy donors. The V segment lost 8 bases and the J segment 5 bases; nucleotides outside the gene matches: 12. There are 15 residues in the CDR3. The germline V gene encodes CDR1 MNHEY and CDR2 SVGAGI. The PCR had 60 Vbeta and 13 Jbeta primers. Libraries were prepared by immunoSEQ multiplex PCR; TCRdb keeps only in-frame clonotypes and omits some of them. This sample yields 240,000 or so clones, of which around 81% are seen a single time; almost 8% belongs to the top ten. A word on this clone: Its target is unknown.

The study's findings and limits: Indistinguishable V segments such as TRBV6-2 and TRBV6-3 were excluded.

The sequencing input was PBMCs. The V gene is TRBV6-5, the J gene TRBJ1-2; TRBD1 aligns across 9 bases. This receptor was obtained from a woman between 55 and 75 years old in good health and CMV-seropositive. The CDR3 region is CASRRGGQGGYGYTF. CDR3 nucleotides: TGTGCCAGCCGGAGGGGGGGACAGGGAGGATATGGCTACACCTTC.